This T cell receptor (beta chain) was sequenced for a study of T cells after yellow fever vaccination (dated by TCRdb to between 2018 and 2021). Describing the broader study: Libraries from fractions with low cell numbers were prepared with the SMART-Seq v4 Ultra Low Input RNA kit. To track T-cell clones before and after primary and booster YFV17D yellow fever vaccination, bulk TCR alpha and beta repertoires were sequenced longitudinally. Two healthy male donors, one aged 18 to 30 and one aged 30 to 40 years, were included in the cohort. Blood samples were taken at several timepoints before and after primary and secondary immunization, and bulk PBMC replicates and cell subsets were isolated.

In light of the paper, this sample's treatment or condition label describes: live attenuated yellow fever vaccine strain. At each blood-draw timepoint, two biological replicates of bulk PBMCs were collected. PBMCs were isolated from peripheral blood using a standard Ficoll-Paque protocol. TriZol was used to extract RNA from bulk PBMCs, from CD4 and CD8 fractions, and from dextramer-positive and dextramer-negative fractions. About this clonotype itself: Its antigen target is currently unknown. No base quality values were provided; no much bigger clone lies one nucleotide off.

TCR cDNA was synthesized by 5'RACE template switching, through which a universal primer site and unique molecular identifiers were introduced. Priming for cDNA synthesis came from both the TCR alpha and TCR beta constant segments. Two PCR steps were used to amplify libraries, with sample barcodes and sequencing adapters being added in the second step. Sequencing of libraries was performed on Illumina HiSeq 2500 (2x100 bp) or NovaSeq (2x150 bp). In the authors' own workflow: MIGEC handled demultiplexing of reads and collapsing into UMI consensus sequences, while MiXCR performed V(D)J alignment. Using edgeR on replicate PBMC samples, clonotypes were called vaccine-responding if FDR was below 0.01 and the log2 fold change was above 5 up to day 15. Each bulk clonotype was labeled CD4 or CD8 based on which sequenced repertoire, CD4 or CD8, contained the clonotype at higher abundance. TCRdb's own reprocessing of the public reads used fastp at Q25 and MiXCR and kept productive beta chains. Entries that share a CDR3 protein sequence are merged under the most common genes and DNA. It is TCRdb's table, rather than the study itself, that gives the V and J calls and clone size. Within this sample are 500,000 to 650,000 distinct CDR3 sequences, with approximately 16% of them counted one time only. Clones ranked in the top ten supply about 18% of the sample.

Broad study findings and their caveats: Compared with the primary T-cell response, the secondary T-cell response was weaker but faster, peaking on day 5 rather than day 15. Computational filtering was needed because FACS-sorted repertoires could contain abundant contaminating clonotypes from the bulk population. A small share of clonotypes was detected in both CD4 and CD8 compartments, with the overlap likely arising from convergent recombination. After the booster, most clones that had expanded after primary vaccination were detected again (over 95% of CD4 and more than 80% of CD8), suggesting broad maintenance of memory. Only two donors were included in the study, so the extent to which the findings can be generalized is limited.

This receptor was identified in a man aged 18 to 30 who received the YFV17D yellow fever vaccine. The source material was PBMCs, sampled about 5 days after the first yellow fever vaccination.

The sequence in DNA is TGTGCCAGCGGGCGAGGGCACAATGAGCAGTTCTTC. This is translated as CASGRGHNEQFF. This chain joins TRBV6-1 to TRBJ2-1; D gene: possibly TRBD2, on 5 matching bases. V is cut by 8 bases and J by 5 bases, and the space between the germline ends is 10 bases. CDR1 MNHNS and CDR2 SASEGT were looked up in the germline V gene. The CDR3 goes from the cysteine to the phenylalanine over 12 residues. Only the CDR3 portion is preserved as DNA: 36 bases, with reading frame beginning at the first base.